A selection of T cell receptor beta chains follows, all from one sample in a study of control samples from healthy donors and cancer patients. Using immunoSEQ multiplex PCR, the repertoire was profiled, and TCRdb retains in-frame clones only, with some absent. The sample records roughly 220,000 clones, roughly 94% being singletons. The sample comprised blood. Receptor source: a man aged 45-60 years in good health. Both conserved end residues are part of each CDR3. Each record gives: D gene, clone size, V gene, J gene, CDR3 DNA, CDR3 protein. The D gene is left open where the match is weak. Where a row states a size, it is once, few, many or the class of an expanded clone; other rows omit it.

d_gene: NA
abundance: NA
v_gene: TRBV6-5
j_gene: TRBJ2-2
CDR3nt: TGTGCCAGCAGTTACTCAAGGGAGGGGGACACCGGGGAGCTGTTTTTT
CDR3aa: CASSYSREGDTGELFF

d_gene: NA
abundance: once
v_gene: TRBV5-1
j_gene: TRBJ1-1
CDR3nt: TGCGCCAGCAGCTTGCGCAGGAGGAACACTGAAGCTTTCTTT
CDR3aa: CASSLRRRNTEAFF

d_gene: NA
abundance: NA
v_gene: TRBV5-1
j_gene: TRBJ1-4
CDR3nt: TGCGCCAGCAGCTTGGATACGGTGGCTAATGAAAAACTGTTTTTT
CDR3aa: CASSLDTVANEKLFF

d_gene: NA
abundance: NA
v_gene: TRBV4-1
j_gene: TRBJ2-1
CDR3nt: TGCGCCAGCAGCCAAGATCGACAGACCAATGAGCAGTTCTTC
CDR3aa: CASSQDRQTNEQFF

d_gene: NA
abundance: few
v_gene: TRBV19
j_gene: TRBJ1-5
CDR3nt: TGTGCCAGTAGTATTCTAGGGGGACCCAATCAGCCCCAGCATTTT
CDR3aa: CASSILGGPNQPQHF

d_gene: NA
abundance: NA
v_gene: TRBV6-6
j_gene: TRBJ2-7
CDR3nt: TGTGCCAGCAACCTACAGAATCTGGGCGATTACGAGCAGTACTTC
CDR3aa: CASNLQNLGDYEQYF

d_gene: NA
abundance: NA
v_gene: TRBV5-1
j_gene: TRBJ2-2
CDR3nt: TGCGCCAGCAGCTTGGGCCGCAACACCGGGGAGCTGTTTTTT
CDR3aa: CASSLGRNTGELFF

d_gene: TRBD1
abundance: NA
v_gene: TRBV5-4
j_gene: TRBJ1-2
CDR3nt: TGTGCCAGCAGCCAAGGACAGGGCCCTGGCTACACCTTC
CDR3aa: CASSQGQGPGYTF

d_gene: NA
abundance: NA
v_gene: TRBV7-3
j_gene: TRBJ2-2
CDR3nt: TGTGCCAGCCGCCAGACGGGGAACACCGGGGAGCTGTTTTTT
CDR3aa: CASRQTGNTGELFF

d_gene: NA
abundance: NA
v_gene: TRBV10-3
j_gene: TRBJ1-5
CDR3nt: TGTGCCATCAGTGGCGGTAGCAATCAGCCCCAGCATTTT
CDR3aa: CAISGGSNQPQHF

d_gene: TRBD1
abundance: NA
v_gene: TRBV28
j_gene: TRBJ1-6
CDR3nt: TGTGCCAGCAGTAGATCCACAGGGGGACTACCCCTCCACTTT
CDR3aa: CASSRSTGGLPLHF

d_gene: NA
abundance: NA
v_gene: TRBV6-1
j_gene: TRBJ2-7
CDR3nt: TGTGCCAGCAGTGAACCAGGGAGCTCCTACGAGCAGTACTTC
CDR3aa: CASSEPGSSYEQYF

d_gene: NA
abundance: NA
v_gene: TRBV18
j_gene: TRBJ1-5
CDR3nt: TGTGCCAGCTCACCCGGACTAAGCAATCAGCCCCAGCATTTT
CDR3aa: CASSPGLSNQPQHF

d_gene: NA
abundance: NA
v_gene: TRBV5-1
j_gene: TRBJ1-3
CDR3nt: TGCGCCAGCAGCTCCGGCGGGGGAACCGGATGGAACACCATATATTTT
CDR3aa: CASSSGGGTGWNTIYF

d_gene: TRBD1
abundance: once
v_gene: TRBV19
j_gene: TRBJ2-5
CDR3nt: TGTGCCAGTAGTAGGACAGGGAATATTCAAGAGACCCAGTACTTC
CDR3aa: CASSRTGNIQETQYF

d_gene: NA
abundance: once
v_gene: TRBV9
j_gene: TRBJ1-5
CDR3nt: TGTGCCAGCAGCGTAGCAGGGGACAATCAGCCCCAGCATTTT
CDR3aa: CASSVAGDNQPQHF

d_gene: NA
abundance: NA
v_gene: TRBV5-1
j_gene: TRBJ1-1
CDR3nt: TGCGCCAGCAGCTTGGCGCAGCAGTACACTGAAGCTTTCTTT
CDR3aa: CASSLAQQYTEAFF

d_gene: NA
abundance: NA
v_gene: TRBV12-3/TRBV12-4
j_gene: TRBJ1-2
CDR3nt: TGTGCCAGCAGTTTAGACAAGTTGTATGGCTACACCTTC
CDR3aa: CASSLDKLYGYTF

d_gene: NA
abundance: NA
v_gene: TRBV19
j_gene: TRBJ2-1
CDR3nt: TGTGCCAGTAGTATCAACCAGGGGTACTACAATGAGCAGTTCTTC
CDR3aa: CASSINQGYYNEQFF

d_gene: NA
abundance: NA
v_gene: TRBV7-2
j_gene: TRBJ1-2
CDR3nt: TGTGCCAGCAGCTTAGGAGACACTAACTATGGCTACACCTTC
CDR3aa: CASSLGDTNYGYTF

d_gene: TRBD2
abundance: few
v_gene: TRBV5-8
j_gene: TRBJ2-1
CDR3nt: TGTGCCAGCAGCTTAATACTAGCGAATTACAATGAGCAGTTCTTC
CDR3aa: CASSLILANYNEQFF

d_gene: NA
abundance: NA
v_gene: TRBV19
j_gene: TRBJ2-1
CDR3nt: TGTGCCACCTCCCTGCGCCTGTGGAACGACAATGAGCAGTTCTTC
CDR3aa: CATSLRLWNDNEQFF

d_gene: NA
abundance: NA
v_gene: TRBV4-1
j_gene: TRBJ1-3
CDR3nt: TGCGCCAGCAGCCAAGATATAAGGATTTGGGTCTCTGGAAACACCATATATTTT
CDR3aa: CASSQDIRIWVSGNTIYF

d_gene: TRBD2
abundance: NA
v_gene: TRBV3-1/TRBV3-2
j_gene: TRBJ2-7
CDR3nt: TGTGCCAGCAGCCAAAGTAGCGGGCTCTCCTACGAGCAGTACTTC
CDR3aa: CASSQSSGLSYEQYF

d_gene: NA
abundance: NA
v_gene: TRBV2
j_gene: TRBJ2-6
CDR3nt: TGTGCCAGCATCTGGCAGCCCTCTGGGGCCAACGTCCTGACTTTC
CDR3aa: CASIWQPSGANVLTF

d_gene: NA
abundance: NA
v_gene: TRBV3-1/TRBV3-2
j_gene: TRBJ1-1
CDR3nt: TGTGCCAGCAGCCCTTCGGGGGACACTGAAGCTTTCTTT
CDR3aa: CASSPSGDTEAFF

d_gene: TRBD2
abundance: NA
v_gene: TRBV5-1
j_gene: TRBJ2-3
CDR3nt: TGCGCCAGCACGCCTCTAGCGGGCACAGATACGCAGTATTTT
CDR3aa: CASTPLAGTDTQYF

d_gene: NA
abundance: NA
v_gene: TRBV18
j_gene: TRBJ1-6
CDR3nt: TGTGCCAGCTCACTTAGGGAGGGTATGAGTAATTCACCCCTCCACTTT
CDR3aa: CASSLREGMSNSPLHF

d_gene: TRBD2
abundance: NA
v_gene: TRBV27
j_gene: TRBJ2-3
CDR3nt: TGTGCCAGCAGTTTATCTAGCGGGGGATGGGATACGCAGTATTTT
CDR3aa: CASSLSSGGWDTQYF

d_gene: NA
abundance: NA
v_gene: TRBV28
j_gene: TRBJ1-3
CDR3nt: TGTGCCAGCAGTATCGAGGGGTTAGCTGGAAACACCATATATTTT
CDR3aa: CASSIEGLAGNTIYF

d_gene: NA
abundance: few
v_gene: TRBV5-3
j_gene: TRBJ2-1
CDR3nt: TGTGCCAGAAGCTTGGCCGGGGCTGGCTCCTACAATGAGCAGTTCTTC
CDR3aa: CARSLAGAGSYNEQFF

d_gene: NA
abundance: NA
v_gene: TRBV3-1/TRBV3-2
j_gene: TRBJ2-3
CDR3nt: TGTGCCAGCAGCCAGGTGGATACGCAGTATTTT
CDR3aa: CASSQVDTQYF

d_gene: NA
abundance: NA
v_gene: TRBV4-1
j_gene: TRBJ1-2
CDR3nt: TGCGCCAGCAGCCAAGATAACAGCAACTATGGCTACACCTTC
CDR3aa: CASSQDNSNYGYTF

d_gene: NA
abundance: NA
v_gene: TRBV2
j_gene: TRBJ1-5
CDR3nt: TGTGCCAGCTCACAGGCGCTCAATCAGCCCCAGCATTTT
CDR3aa: CASSQALNQPQHF

d_gene: NA
abundance: NA
v_gene: TRBV11-2
j_gene: TRBJ1-6
CDR3nt: TGTGCCAGCAGCTTAGACAGGATGGAGAATTCACCCCTCCACTTT
CDR3aa: CASSLDRMENSPLHF

d_gene: TRBD2
abundance: NA
v_gene: TRBV4-2
j_gene: TRBJ2-7
CDR3nt: TGTGCCAGCAGCCCAGCCTTAGCGGGGGCCTACGAGCAGTACTTC
CDR3aa: CASSPALAGAYEQYF

d_gene: NA
abundance: NA
v_gene: TRBV3-1/TRBV3-2
j_gene: TRBJ1-1
CDR3nt: TGTGCCAGCAGCCAAGGCACGGGTAAGGACACTGAAGCTTTCTTT
CDR3aa: CASSQGTGKDTEAFF

d_gene: NA
abundance: NA
v_gene: TRBV19
j_gene: TRBJ1-2
CDR3nt: TGTGCCAGTAGGCCAGGAACTAACTATGGCTACACCTTC
CDR3aa: CASRPGTNYGYTF

d_gene: NA
abundance: NA
v_gene: TRBV5-1
j_gene: TRBJ2-5
CDR3nt: TGCGCCAGCAGCCCAGGGGGACTAGAAGAGACCCAGTACTTC
CDR3aa: CASSPGGLEETQYF

d_gene: TRBD1
abundance: once
v_gene: TRBV10-2
j_gene: TRBJ1-1
CDR3nt: TGCGCCAGCAGTGCAACAGGGGGGGACACTGAAGCTTTCTTT
CDR3aa: CASSATGGDTEAFF

d_gene: NA
abundance: NA
v_gene: TRBV12-3/TRBV12-4
j_gene: TRBJ1-1
CDR3nt: TGTGCCAGCAGTTTTGACTTTGAAGCTTTCTTT
CDR3aa: CASSFDFEAFF

d_gene: NA
abundance: NA
v_gene: TRBV5-1
j_gene: TRBJ1-2
CDR3nt: TGCGCCAGCAGCTTGAGTCTTGGGCTAGCTAACTATGGCTACACCTTC
CDR3aa: CASSLSLGLANYGYTF

d_gene: TRBD1
abundance: NA
v_gene: TRBV3-1/TRBV3-2
j_gene: TRBJ1-6
CDR3nt: TGTGCCAGCAGCCGAGGACAGGGGACTTCACCCCTCCACTTT
CDR3aa: CASSRGQGTSPLHF

d_gene: NA
abundance: NA
v_gene: TRBV7-2
j_gene: TRBJ2-2
CDR3nt: TGTGCCAGCAGCTCAAGGGCTACGAACACCGGGGAGCTGTTTTTT
CDR3aa: CASSSRATNTGELFF

d_gene: NA
abundance: NA
v_gene: TRBV28
j_gene: TRBJ1-1
CDR3nt: TGTGCCAGCACTAACTACGATGGGGTGGACACTGAAGCTTTCTTT
CDR3aa: CASTNYDGVDTEAFF

d_gene: NA
abundance: NA
v_gene: TRBV24-1
j_gene: TRBJ1-2
CDR3nt: TGTGCCACCAGTGATCGACCGGACCTTGGCTACACCTTC
CDR3aa: CATSDRPDLGYTF

d_gene: TRBD1
abundance: NA
v_gene: TRBV25-1
j_gene: TRBJ1-1
CDR3nt: TGTGCCAGCAGTGATCCCACAGGGGGGGCTGAAGCTTTCTTT
CDR3aa: CASSDPTGGAEAFF

d_gene: NA
abundance: NA
v_gene: TRBV19
j_gene: TRBJ1-1
CDR3nt: TGTGCCTCTATGTCCAAGGGGGGGACTGAAGCTTTCTTT
CDR3aa: CASMSKGGTEAFF

d_gene: NA
abundance: NA
v_gene: TRBV10-2
j_gene: TRBJ1-3
CDR3nt: TGCGCCAGCAGGCAGGGACCTTTCTCTGGAAACACCATATATTTT
CDR3aa: CASRQGPFSGNTIYF

d_gene: NA
abundance: once
v_gene: TRBV6-5
j_gene: TRBJ1-1
CDR3nt: TGTGCCACCCTCGGGGAGAGGACTGAAGCTTTCTTT
CDR3aa: CATLGERTEAFF

d_gene: NA
abundance: NA
v_gene: TRBV7-8
j_gene: TRBJ1-1
CDR3nt: TGTGCCAGCAGCCTTCCCCCGGGCAGGGTTGGGAGTGAAGCTTTCTTT
CDR3aa: CASSLPPGRVGSEAFF